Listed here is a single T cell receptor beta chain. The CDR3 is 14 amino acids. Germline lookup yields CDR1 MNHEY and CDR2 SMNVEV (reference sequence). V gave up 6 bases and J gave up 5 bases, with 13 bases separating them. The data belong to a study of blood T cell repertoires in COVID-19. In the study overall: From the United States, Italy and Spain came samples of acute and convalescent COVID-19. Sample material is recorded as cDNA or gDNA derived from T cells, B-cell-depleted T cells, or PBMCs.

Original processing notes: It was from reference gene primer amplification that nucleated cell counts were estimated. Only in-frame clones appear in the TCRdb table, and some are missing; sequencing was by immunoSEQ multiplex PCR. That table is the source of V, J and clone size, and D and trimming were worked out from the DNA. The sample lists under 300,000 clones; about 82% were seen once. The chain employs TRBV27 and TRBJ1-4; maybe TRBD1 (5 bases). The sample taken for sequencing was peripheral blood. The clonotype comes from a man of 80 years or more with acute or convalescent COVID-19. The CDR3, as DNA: TGTGCCAGCAGGCGGGGGACCGGAAATGAAAAACTGTTTTTT. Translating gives CASRRGTGNEKLFF.